These T cell receptor beta chains were read from a single sample in a study of vaccination effects on CD4 cells after COVID-19. Assay: immunoSEQ multiplex PCR; the TCRdb copy retains only in-frame clones and omits some. The sample carries approximately 74,000 clones, roughly 80% recorded once. For these receptors, no antigen is known. The specimen comprised CD4+ T cells from PBMCs cultured with HCoV-OC43 spike peptides, sampled after COVID-19 vaccination. All receptors come from a human donor who received a COVID-19 vaccine. The CDR3 runs from the conserved cysteine through the conserved F or W. The D gene is left open where the match is weak. Size is stated for part of the rows, as once, few or many counts, or as a class when the clone is expanded.

TRBJ1-5 TRBV12-3/TRBV12-4 once - TGTGCCAGCAGTTTAGCCGTTCAGCCCCAGCATTTT CASSLAVQPQHF
TRBJ1-1 TRBV7-8 - - TGTGCCAGCAGCCCCCGGGGCACTGAAGCTTTCTTT CASSPRGTEAFF
TRBJ2-4 TRBV11-1 - - TGTGCCAGCGGACGGGTGGCGGGGCTTCAGTACTTC CASGRVAGLQYF
TRBJ2-3 TRBV5-6 - - TGTGCCAGCAGCCGAGTATACACAGATACGCAGTATTTT CASSRVYTDTQYF
TRBJ1-2 TRBV4-3 - TRBD1 TGCGCCAGCAGCCACGGGACAGGTGGCTACACCTTC CASSHGTGGYTF
TRBJ2-1 TRBV24-1 - TRBD1 TGTGCCACCAGTGATCCCGGGACAGGGGGCTTCAATGAGCAGTTCTTC CATSDPGTGGFNEQFF
TRBJ2-2 TRBV18 - TRBD1 TGTGCCAGCTCTCTCCAGGGACAGCTCACCGGGGAGCTGTTTTTT CASSLQGQLTGELFF
TRBJ2-1 TRBV9 - - TGTGCCAGCAGCGGAGGACTAATAGGTCTCCATGAGCAGTTCTTC CASSGGLIGLHEQFF
TRBJ2-3 TRBV7-2 - - TGTGCCAGCAGCCTGGGGGGACTCCGCACAGATACGCAGTATTTT CASSLGGLRTDTQYF
TRBJ1-4 TRBV25-1 - - TGTGCCAGCAGTGAAGTGTTGGCAGGGAGCGAAAAACTGTTTTTT CASSEVLAGSEKLFF
TRBJ2-1 TRBV5-1 few - TGCGCCAGCAGCTTGGATCACCCTGTCAATGAGCAGTTCTTC CASSLDHPVNEQFF
TRBJ1-1 TRBV7-3 - TRBD1 TGTGCCAGCAGCCCCACAGGGGATCGGAACACTGAAGCTTTCTTT CASSPTGDRNTEAFF
TRBJ1-4 TRBV2 - - TGTGCCAGCAGTCGGACGGGGAATGAAAAACTGTTTTTT CASSRTGNEKLFF
TRBJ1-2 TRBV19 - - TGTGCCAGTAGTCCCCTGACACCAGTAGGCTATGGCTACACCTTC CASSPLTPVGYGYTF
TRBJ2-5 TRBV27 - TRBD1 TGTGCCAGCAGTGCCGGGACAGGGGGCGGTGAGACCCAGTACTTC CASSAGTGGGETQYF
TRBJ1-1 TRBV6-6 - - TGTGCCAGCAGTCCTATAAACACTGAAGCTTTCTTT CASSPINTEAFF
TRBJ1-6 TRBV14 - TRBD1 TGTGCCAGCAGCCAAGACAGGGGGCTATATTCACCCCTCCACTTT CASSQDRGLYSPLHF
TRBJ1-3 TRBV5-5 - TRBD1 TGTGCCAGCAGCGTGACAGGGGGCTCTGGAAACACCATATATTTT CASSVTGGSGNTIYF
TRBJ1-3 TRBV19 few - TGTGCCAGTAGTAAGCGCGTAATCCTCTCTGGAAACACCATATATTTT CASSKRVILSGNTIYF
TRBJ1-5 TRBV30 - - TGTGCCTGGAGTGTAAAATTGGTCGGCCAGCCCCAGCATTTT CAWSVKLVGQPQHF
TRBJ1-6 TRBV5-3 few - TGTGCCAGAAGCCCGACTAATGCTCAGAAAAGCTCCTATAATTCACCCCTCCACTTT CARSPTNAQKSSYNSPLHF
TRBJ1-4 TRBV19 - - TGTGCCAGTAGTCGGCCCCGAGGTGAAAAACTGTTTTTT CASSRPRGEKLFF
TRBJ2-2 TRBV5-1 once - TGCGCCAGCAGCCTAGATCACACCGGGGAGCTGTTTTTT CASSLDHTGELFF
TRBJ1-6 TRBV7-2 - - TGTGCCAGCAGCTTCGGCCCCCGGGACTTAGTCCACTTT CASSFGPRDLVHF
TRBJ2-3 TRBV4-3 - - TGCGCCAGCAGCCAAGATCAGGGCACAGATACGCAGTATTTT CASSQDQGTDTQYF
TRBJ2-3 TRBV2 - TRBD2 TGTGCCAGCAGTGAAGGTGTGTTTAGCGGGGGCACAGATACGCAGTATTTT CASSEGVFSGGTDTQYF
TRBJ1-2 TRBV18 - TRBD1 TGTGCCAGCTCTCGTCCGGGACAGGGGGACTATGGCTACACCTTC CASSRPGQGDYGYTF
TRBJ2-5 TRBV5-1 - - TGCGCCAGCAGCTTCTCGTTGGGGGGCCAGGAGACCCAGTACTTC CASSFSLGGQETQYF
TRBJ2-2 TRBV19 - - TGTGCCAGTAGTTTTGACCGAGGGCCCGGGGAGCTGTTTTTT CASSFDRGPGELFF
TRBJ1-2 TRBV28 - - TGTGCCAGCAGCACGAATCCGGGCAACTATGGCTACACCTTC CASSTNPGNYGYTF
TRBJ1-2 TRBV5-6 - TRBD1 TGTGCCAGCAGCTTGGTGCCGGGACAGGGGGCGGGTGGCTACACCTTC CASSLVPGQGAGGYTF
TRBJ2-3 TRBV5-1 - - TGCGCCAGCAGCTTGTCGCTAGGGGCCCGCACAGATACGCAGTATTTT CASSLSLGARTDTQYF
TRBJ2-3 TRBV7-9 few TRBD1 TGTGCCAGCACCAGTGACAGGGGTAGCACAGATACGCAGTATTTT CASTSDRGSTDTQYF
TRBJ1-5 TRBV7-8 - - TGTGCCAGCAGCTTAGGTCAATTGGGCAATCAGCCCCAGCATTTT CASSLGQLGNQPQHF
TRBJ1-3 TRBV6-5 - - TGTGCCAGCAGCGTCCGGGAGAACACCATATATTTT CASSVRENTIYF
TRBJ1-2 TRBV20-1 - TRBD1 TGCAGTGCTAGTGAACGACAGGGAATGGGCTACACCTTC CSASERQGMGYTF
TRBJ1-6 TRBV4-1 few - TGCGCCAGCAGCCAAGATGGCACAGTCTCACCCCTCCACTTT CASSQDGTVSPLHF
TRBJ2-4 TRBV5-1 - - TGCGCCAGCAGCTTGGGGGGGACTCTAGCCAAAAACATTCAGTACTTC CASSLGGTLAKNIQYF
TRBJ1-1 TRBV5-1 - TRBD1 TGCGCCAGCAGCTTCAGGGGGGCACAGAACACTGAAGCTTTCTTT CASSFRGAQNTEAFF
TRBJ1-1 TRBV5-1 - TRBD1 TGCGCCAGCAGATCTGACAGGGATACTGAAGCTTTCTTT CASRSDRDTEAFF
TRBJ1-1 TRBV19 - - TGTGCCAGTAGTATAGTTTGGAACACTGAAGCTTTCTTT CASSIVWNTEAFF
TRBJ1-1 TRBV5-1 - TRBD1 TGCGCCAGCAGCGTTCAGGGGGCGACGAACACTGAAGCTTTCTTT CASSVQGATNTEAFF